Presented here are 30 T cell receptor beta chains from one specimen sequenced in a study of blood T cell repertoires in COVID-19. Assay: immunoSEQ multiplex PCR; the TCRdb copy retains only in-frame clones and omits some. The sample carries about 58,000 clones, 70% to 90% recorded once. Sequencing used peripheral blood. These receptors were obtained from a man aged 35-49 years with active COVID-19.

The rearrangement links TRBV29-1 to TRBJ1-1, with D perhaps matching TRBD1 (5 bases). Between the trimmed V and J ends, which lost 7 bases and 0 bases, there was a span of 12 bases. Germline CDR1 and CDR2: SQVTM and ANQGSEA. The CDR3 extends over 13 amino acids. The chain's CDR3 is CSALQVMNTEAFF. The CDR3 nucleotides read TGCAGCGCCCTACAGGTAATGAACACTGAAGCTTTCTTT.

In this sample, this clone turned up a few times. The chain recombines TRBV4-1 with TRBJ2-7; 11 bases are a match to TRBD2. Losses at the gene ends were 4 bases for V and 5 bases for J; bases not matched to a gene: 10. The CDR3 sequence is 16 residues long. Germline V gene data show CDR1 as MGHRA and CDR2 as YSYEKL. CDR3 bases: TGCGCCAGCAGCCTAACACTAGCGGGAGTTTCGAACGAGCAGTACTTC. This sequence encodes CASSLTLAGVSNEQYF.

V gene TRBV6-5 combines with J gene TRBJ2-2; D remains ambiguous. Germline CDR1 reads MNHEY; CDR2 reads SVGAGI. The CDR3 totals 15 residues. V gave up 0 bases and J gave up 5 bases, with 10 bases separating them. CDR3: CASSYSKLRTGELFF. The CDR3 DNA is TGTGCCAGCAGTTACTCGAAGCTGAGGACCGGGGAGCTGTTTTTT.

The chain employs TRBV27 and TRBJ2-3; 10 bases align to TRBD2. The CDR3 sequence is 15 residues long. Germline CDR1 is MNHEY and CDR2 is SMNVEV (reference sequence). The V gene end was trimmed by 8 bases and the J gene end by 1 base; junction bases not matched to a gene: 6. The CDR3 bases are TGTGCCAGCTCTTGGACTAGCGGTGGCACAGATACGCAGTATTTT. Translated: CASSWTSGGTDTQYF.

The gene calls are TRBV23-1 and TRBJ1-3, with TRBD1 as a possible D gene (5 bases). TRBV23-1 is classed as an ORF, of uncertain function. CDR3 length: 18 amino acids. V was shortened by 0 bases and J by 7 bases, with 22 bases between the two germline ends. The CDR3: CASSQSGGYCYCGNTIYF. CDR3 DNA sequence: TGCGCCAGCAGTCAATCGGGGGGATATTGCTACTGTGGTAACACCATATATTTT.

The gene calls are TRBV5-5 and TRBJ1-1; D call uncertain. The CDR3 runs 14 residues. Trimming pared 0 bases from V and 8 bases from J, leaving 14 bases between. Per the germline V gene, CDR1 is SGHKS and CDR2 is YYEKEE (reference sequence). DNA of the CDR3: TGTGCCAGCAGCTTGGTCAGGAAAAATTTCGAAGCTTTCTTT. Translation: CASSLVRKNFEAFF.

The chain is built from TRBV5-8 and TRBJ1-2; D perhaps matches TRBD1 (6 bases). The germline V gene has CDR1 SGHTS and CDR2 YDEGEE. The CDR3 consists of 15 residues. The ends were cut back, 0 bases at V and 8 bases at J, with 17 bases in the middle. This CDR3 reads CASSLGTYRAGGYTF. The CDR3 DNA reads TGTGCCAGCAGCTTGGGAACGTACAGGGCTGGCGGCTACACCTTC.

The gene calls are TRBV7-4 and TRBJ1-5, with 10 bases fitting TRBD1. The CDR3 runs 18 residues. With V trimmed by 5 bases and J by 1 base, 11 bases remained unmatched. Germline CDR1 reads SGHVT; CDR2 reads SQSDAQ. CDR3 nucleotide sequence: TGTGCCAGCAGCAACTGGGACAGGGGCTTAAGCAGCAATCAGCCCCAGCATTTT. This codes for CASSNWDRGLSSNQPQHF.

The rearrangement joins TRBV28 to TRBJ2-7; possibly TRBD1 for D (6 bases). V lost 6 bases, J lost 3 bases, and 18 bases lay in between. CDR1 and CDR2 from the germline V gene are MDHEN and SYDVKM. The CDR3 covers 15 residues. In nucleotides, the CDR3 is TGTGCCAGCAGCTACCGACAGGATGGATTCTACGAGCAGTACTTC. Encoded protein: CASSYRQDGFYEQYF.

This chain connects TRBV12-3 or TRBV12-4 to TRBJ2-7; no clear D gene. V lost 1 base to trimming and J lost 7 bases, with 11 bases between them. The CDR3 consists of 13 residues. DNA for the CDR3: TGTGCCAGCAGTTTAGGCCTTCCTCGGGAGCAGTACTTC. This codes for CASSLGLPREQYF.

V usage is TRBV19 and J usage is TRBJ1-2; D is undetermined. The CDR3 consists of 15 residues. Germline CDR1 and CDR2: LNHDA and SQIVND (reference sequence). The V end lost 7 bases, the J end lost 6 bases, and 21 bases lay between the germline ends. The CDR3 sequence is CASTPGDKGRDGYTF. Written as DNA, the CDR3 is TGTGCCAGTACCCCTGGAGACAAAGGGAGAGATGGCTACACCTTC.

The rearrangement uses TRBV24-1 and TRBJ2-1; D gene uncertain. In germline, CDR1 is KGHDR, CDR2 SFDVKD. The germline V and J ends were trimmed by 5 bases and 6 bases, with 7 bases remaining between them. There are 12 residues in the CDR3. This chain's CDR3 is CATSVEANEQFF. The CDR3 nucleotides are TGTGCCACCAGTGTCGAGGCCAATGAGCAGTTCTTC.

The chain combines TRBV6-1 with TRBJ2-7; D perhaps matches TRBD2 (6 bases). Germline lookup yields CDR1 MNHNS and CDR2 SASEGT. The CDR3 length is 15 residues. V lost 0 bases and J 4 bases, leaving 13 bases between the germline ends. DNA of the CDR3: TGTGCCAGCAGTGAAGCGCCCGGGAGCCAGTACGAGCAGTACTTC. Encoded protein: CASSEAPGSQYEQYF.

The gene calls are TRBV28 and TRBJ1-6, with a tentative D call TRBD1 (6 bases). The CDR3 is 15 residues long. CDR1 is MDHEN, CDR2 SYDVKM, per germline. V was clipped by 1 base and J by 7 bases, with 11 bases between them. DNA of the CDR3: TGTGCCAGCAGTTTATCCAGGGGCGGGAATTCACCCCTCCACTTT. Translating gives CASSLSRGGNSPLHF.

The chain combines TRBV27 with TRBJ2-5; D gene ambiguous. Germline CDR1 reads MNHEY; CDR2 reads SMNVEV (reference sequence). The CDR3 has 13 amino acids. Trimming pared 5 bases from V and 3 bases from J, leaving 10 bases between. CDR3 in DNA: TGTGCCAGCAGTGAGTGGGCTGAAGAGACCCAGTACTTC. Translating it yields CASSEWAEETQYF.

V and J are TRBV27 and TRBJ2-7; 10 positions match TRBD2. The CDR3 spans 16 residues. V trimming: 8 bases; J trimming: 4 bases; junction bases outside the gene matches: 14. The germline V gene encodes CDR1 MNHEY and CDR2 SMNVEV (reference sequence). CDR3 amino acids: CASRLSEREGRYEQYF. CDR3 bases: TGTGCCAGCCGCCTTTCGGAGCGGGAGGGCCGATACGAGCAGTACTTC.

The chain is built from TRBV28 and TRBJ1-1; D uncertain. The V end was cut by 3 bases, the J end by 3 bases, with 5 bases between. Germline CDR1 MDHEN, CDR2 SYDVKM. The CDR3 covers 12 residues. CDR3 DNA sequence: TGTGCCAGCAGTTTGAGTCACACTGAAGCTTTCTTT. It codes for CASSLSHTEAFF.

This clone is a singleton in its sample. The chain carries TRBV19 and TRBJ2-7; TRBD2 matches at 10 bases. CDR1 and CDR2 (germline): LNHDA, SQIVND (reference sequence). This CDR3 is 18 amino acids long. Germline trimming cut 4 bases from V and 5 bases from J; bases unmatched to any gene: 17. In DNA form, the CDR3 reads TGTGCCAGTAGTACTACCACCTCTCCGGGACTAGCGATGGACGAGCAGTACTTC. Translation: CASSTTTSPGLAMDEQYF.

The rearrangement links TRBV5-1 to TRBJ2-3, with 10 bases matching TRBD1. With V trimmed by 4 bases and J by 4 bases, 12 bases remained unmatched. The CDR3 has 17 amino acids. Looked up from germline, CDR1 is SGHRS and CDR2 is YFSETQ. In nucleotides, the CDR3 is TGCGCCAGCAGCCAACCCGAGACAGGGGGCTCGGCAGATACGCAGTATTTT. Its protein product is CASSQPETGGSADTQYF.

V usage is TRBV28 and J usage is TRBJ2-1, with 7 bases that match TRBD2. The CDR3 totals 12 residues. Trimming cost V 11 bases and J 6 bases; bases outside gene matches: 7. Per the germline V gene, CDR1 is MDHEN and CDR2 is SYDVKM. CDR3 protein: CALGGSTNEQFF. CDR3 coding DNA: TGTGCCTTGGGCGGGAGCACCAATGAGCAGTTCTTC. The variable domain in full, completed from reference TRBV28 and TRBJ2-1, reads DVKVTQSSRYLVKRTGEKVFLECVQDMDHENMFWYRQDPGLGLRLIYFSYDVKMKEKGDIPEGYSVSREKKERFSLILESASTNQTSMYLCALGGSTNEQFFGPGTRLTVL.

In nucleotides, the CDR3 is TGTGCCAGCGGTCAGGGTCCAGATACGCAGTATTTT. Its protein product is CASGQGPDTQYF. This chain joins TRBV6-5 and TRBJ2-3; possibly TRBD1 for D (5 bases). Trimming took off 8 bases at V and 4 bases at J, with 10 bases between the two ends. CDR1 and CDR2 (germline): MNHEY, SVGAGI. The CDR3 covers 12 residues.

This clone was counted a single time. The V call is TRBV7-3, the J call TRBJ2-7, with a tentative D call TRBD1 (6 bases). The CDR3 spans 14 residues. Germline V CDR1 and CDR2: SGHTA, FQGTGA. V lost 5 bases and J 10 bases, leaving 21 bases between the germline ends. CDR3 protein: CASSPDRTSGTQYF. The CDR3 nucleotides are TGTGCCAGCAGCCCAGACAGAACCTCCGGGACACAGTACTTC.

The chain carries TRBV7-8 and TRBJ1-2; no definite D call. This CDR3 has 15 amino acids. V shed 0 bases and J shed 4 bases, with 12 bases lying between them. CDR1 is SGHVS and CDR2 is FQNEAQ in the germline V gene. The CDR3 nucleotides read TGTGCCAGCAGCTTAGCGGGAGCGGTGGCCTATGGCTACACCTTC. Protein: CASSLAGAVAYGYTF. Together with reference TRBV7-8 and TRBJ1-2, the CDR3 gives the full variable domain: GAGVSQSPRYKVAKRGQDVALRCDPISGHVSLFWYQQALGQGPEFLTYFQNEAQLDKSGLPSDRFFAERPEGSVSTLKIQRTQQEDSAVYLCASSLAGAVAYGYTFGSGTRLTVV.

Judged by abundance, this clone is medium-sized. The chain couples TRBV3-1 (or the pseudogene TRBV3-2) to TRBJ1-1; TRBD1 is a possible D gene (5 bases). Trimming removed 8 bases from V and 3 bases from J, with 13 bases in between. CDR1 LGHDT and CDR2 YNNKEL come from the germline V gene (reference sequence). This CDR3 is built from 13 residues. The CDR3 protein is CASGGGTDTEAFF. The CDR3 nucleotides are TGTGCCAGCGGGGGAGGGACGGACACTGAAGCTTTCTTT.

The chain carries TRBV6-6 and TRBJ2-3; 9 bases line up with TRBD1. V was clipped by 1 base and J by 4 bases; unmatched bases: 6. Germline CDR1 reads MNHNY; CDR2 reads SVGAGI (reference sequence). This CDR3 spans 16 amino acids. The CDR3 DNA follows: TGTGCCAGCAGTTACTACGGGACAGGGTTGGCAGATACGCAGTATTTT. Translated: CASSYYGTGLADTQYF.

The chain's CDR3 is CASSKSNYGYTF. In nucleotides, the CDR3 is TGTGCCAGCAGTAAGAGTAACTATGGCTACACCTTC. The V call is TRBV9, the J call TRBJ1-2, with D hard to call. This CDR3 region has 12 residues. V gave up 5 bases and J gave up 1 base, with 6 bases separating them. Germline V gives CDR1 SGDLS, CDR2 YYNGEE.

CDR3 region: CASSSFLLTGWNYGYTF. The CDR3, as DNA: TGTGCCAGCAGTTCCTTTCTCCTGACAGGGTGGAACTATGGCTACACCTTC. V and J are TRBV5-4 and TRBJ1-2; TRBD1 agrees at 7 bases. Germline CDR1 and CDR2: SGHNT and YYREEE (reference sequence). CDR3 length: 17 residues. J was trimmed by 2 bases and V by 5 bases; bases with no gene match: 15.

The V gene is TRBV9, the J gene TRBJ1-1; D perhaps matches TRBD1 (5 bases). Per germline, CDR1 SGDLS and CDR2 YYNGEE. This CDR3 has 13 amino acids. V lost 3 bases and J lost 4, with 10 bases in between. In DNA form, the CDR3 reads TGTGCCAGCAGCGAGTCAGGGTTCACTGAAGCTTTCTTT. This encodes CASSESGFTEAFF.

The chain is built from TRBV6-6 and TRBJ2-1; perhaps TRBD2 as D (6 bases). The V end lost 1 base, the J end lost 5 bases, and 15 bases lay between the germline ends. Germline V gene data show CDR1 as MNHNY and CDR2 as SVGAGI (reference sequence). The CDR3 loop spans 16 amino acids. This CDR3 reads CASSYLRAGTHNEQFF. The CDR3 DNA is TGTGCCAGCAGTTACTTACGAGCGGGCACTCACAATGAGCAGTTCTTC.

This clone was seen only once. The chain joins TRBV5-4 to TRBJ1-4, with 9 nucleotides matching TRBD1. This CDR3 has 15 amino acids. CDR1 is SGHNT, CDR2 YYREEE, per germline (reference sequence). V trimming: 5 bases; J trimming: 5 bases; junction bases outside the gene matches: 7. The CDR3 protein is CASRDTGQGNEKLFF. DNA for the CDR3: TGTGCCAGCAGAGATACGGGACAGGGAAATGAAAAACTGTTTTTT.